This TCR beta chain emerged from a study of blood T cell repertoires in COVID-19. Turning to the study itself: Sources were T cells, B-cell-depleted T cells, or PBMCs; the material itself was cDNA or gDNA.

In the authors' workflow: Estimated nucleated cell counts came from reference gene primer amplification. Data came from immunoSEQ multiplex PCR; TCRdb stores just in-frame clones and leaves some out. V, J and clone size reflect that table, while D and trimming were determined from the DNA. The data hold 250,000 to 350,000 clones, with 85% to 90% observed a single time. Those enrolled, adults aged about 18 to 89 years, came from some 25 US areas. Assignment of participants to cohorts was predicated upon participant-reported clinical history. V was cut by 4 bases and J by 9 bases, with 10 bases left in between. There are 11 residues in the CDR3. Germline V CDR1 and CDR2: MDHEN, SYDVKM.

The chain combines TRBV28 with TRBJ2-7, with D maybe TRBD1 (5 bases). This TCR derives from a woman aged 18-30 years with acute COVID-19. Sequenced: PBMCs or T cells enriched from blood (not recorded which). The CDR3 DNA is TGTGCCAGCAGTTCAGGGAAGGGGCAGTACTTC. It encodes CASSSGKGQYF. The entire variable domain, with the rest obtained from reference TRBV28 and TRBJ2-7, is as follows: DVKVTQSSRYLVKRTGEKVFLECVQDMDHENMFWYRQDPGLGLRLIYFSYDVKMKEKGDIPEGYSVSREKKERFSLILESASTNQTSMYLCASSSGKGQYFGPGTRLTVT.